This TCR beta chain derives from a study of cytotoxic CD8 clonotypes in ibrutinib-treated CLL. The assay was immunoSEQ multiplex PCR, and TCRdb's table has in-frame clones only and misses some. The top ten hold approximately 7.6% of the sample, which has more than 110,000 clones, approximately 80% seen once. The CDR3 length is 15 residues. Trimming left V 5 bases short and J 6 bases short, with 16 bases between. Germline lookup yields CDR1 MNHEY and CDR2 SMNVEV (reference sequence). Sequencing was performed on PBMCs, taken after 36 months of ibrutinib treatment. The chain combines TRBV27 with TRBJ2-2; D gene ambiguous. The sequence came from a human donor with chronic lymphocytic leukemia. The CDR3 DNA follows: TGTGCCAGCAGTCTAGAATGGGCGAGTGCCGGGGAGCTGTTTTTT. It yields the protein CASSLEWASAGELFF.